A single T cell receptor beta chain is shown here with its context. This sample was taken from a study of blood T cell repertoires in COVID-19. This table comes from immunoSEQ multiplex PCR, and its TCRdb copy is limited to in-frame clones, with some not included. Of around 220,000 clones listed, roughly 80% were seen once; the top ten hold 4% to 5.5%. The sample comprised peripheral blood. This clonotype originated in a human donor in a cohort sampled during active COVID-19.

The CDR3 sequence: CASSLDRHTEAFF. CDR3 in DNA: TGTGCCAGCAGCCTGGACAGGCACACTGAAGCTTTCTTT. This chain connects TRBV5-4 to TRBJ1-1, with 7 bases lining up with TRBD1. Germline CDR1 reads SGHNT; CDR2 reads YYREEE (reference sequence). CDR3 length: 13 amino acids. V shed 4 bases, J shed 3 bases, and the junction held 3 bases outside the gene matches. Together with reference TRBV5-4 and TRBJ1-1, the CDR3 gives the full variable domain: ETGVTQSPTHLIKTRGQQVTLRCSSQSGHNTVSWYQQALGQGPQFIFQYYREEENGRGNFPPRFSGLQFPNYSSELNVNALELDDSALYLCASSLDRHTEAFFGQGTRLTVV.